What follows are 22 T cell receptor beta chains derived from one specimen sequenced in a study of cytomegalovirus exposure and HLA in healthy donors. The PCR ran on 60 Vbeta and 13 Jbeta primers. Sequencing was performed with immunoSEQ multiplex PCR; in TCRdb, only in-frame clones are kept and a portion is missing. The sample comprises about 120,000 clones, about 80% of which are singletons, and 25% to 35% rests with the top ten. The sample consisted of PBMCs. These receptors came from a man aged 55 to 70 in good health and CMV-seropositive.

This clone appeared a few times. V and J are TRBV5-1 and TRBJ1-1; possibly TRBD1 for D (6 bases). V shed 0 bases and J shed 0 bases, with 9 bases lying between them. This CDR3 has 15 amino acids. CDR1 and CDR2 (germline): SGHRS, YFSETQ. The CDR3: CASSLAQGLNTEAFF. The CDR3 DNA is TGCGCCAGCAGCTTGGCACAGGGACTGAACACTGAAGCTTTCTTT.

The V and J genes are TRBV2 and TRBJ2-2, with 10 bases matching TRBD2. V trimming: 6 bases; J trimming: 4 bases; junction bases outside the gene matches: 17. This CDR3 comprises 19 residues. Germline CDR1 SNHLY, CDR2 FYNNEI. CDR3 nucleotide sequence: TGTGCCAGCAGCCTAAGGGGGGTAGCGGGGGGTTCGAGCACCGGGGAGCTGTTTTTT. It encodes CASSLRGVAGGSSTGELFF.

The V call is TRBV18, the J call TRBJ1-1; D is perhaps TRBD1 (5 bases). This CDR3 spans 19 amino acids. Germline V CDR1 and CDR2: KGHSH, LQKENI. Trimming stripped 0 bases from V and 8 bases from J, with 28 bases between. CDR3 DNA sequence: TGTGCCAGCTCACCACCGGTGTCGGAATGGGGTCAGTTGGGGCCGGAAGCTTTCTTT. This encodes CASSPPVSEWGQLGPEAFF.

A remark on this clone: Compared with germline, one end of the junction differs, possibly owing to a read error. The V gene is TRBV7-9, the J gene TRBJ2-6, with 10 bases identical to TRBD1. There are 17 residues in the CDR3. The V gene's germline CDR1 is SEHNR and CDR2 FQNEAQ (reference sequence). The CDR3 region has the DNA TGTTCCAGCAGCTGGGACAGGGGTTCCTCTGGGGCCAACGTCCTGACTTTC. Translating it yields CSSSWDRGSSGANVLTF.

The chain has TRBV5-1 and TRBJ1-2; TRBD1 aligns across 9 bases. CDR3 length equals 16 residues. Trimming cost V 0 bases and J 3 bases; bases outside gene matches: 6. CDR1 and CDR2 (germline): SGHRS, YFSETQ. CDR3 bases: TGCGCCAGCAGCTTGGCCTACAGGGGGCGCGACTATGGCTACACCTTC. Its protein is CASSLAYRGRDYGYTF.

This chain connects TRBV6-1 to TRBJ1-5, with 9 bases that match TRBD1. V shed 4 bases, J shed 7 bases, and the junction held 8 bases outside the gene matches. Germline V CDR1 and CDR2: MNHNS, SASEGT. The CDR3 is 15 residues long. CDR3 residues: CASSGDRDVSQPQHF. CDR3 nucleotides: TGTGCCAGCAGTGGGGACAGGGATGTCAGCCAGCCCCAGCATTTT.

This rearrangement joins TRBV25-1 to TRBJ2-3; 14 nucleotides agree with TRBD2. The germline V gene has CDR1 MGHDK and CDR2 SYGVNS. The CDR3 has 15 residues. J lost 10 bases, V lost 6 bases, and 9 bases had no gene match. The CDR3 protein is CASSAGLAGESAQYF. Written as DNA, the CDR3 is TGTGCCAGCAGCGCGGGACTAGCGGGAGAATCTGCGCAGTATTTT.

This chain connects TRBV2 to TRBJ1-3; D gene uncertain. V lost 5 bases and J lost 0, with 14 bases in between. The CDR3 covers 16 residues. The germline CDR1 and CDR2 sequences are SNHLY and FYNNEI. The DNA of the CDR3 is TGTGCCAGCAGTCCAAACAAGCGTTCCTCTGGAAACACCATATATTTT. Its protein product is CASSPNKRSSGNTIYF.

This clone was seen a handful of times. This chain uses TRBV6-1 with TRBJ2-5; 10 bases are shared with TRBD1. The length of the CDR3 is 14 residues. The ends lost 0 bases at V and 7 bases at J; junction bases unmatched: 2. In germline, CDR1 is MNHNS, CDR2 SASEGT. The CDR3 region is CASSEAGQGTTQYF. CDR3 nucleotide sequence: TGTGCCAGCAGTGAAGCGGGACAGGGGACGACCCAGTACTTC.

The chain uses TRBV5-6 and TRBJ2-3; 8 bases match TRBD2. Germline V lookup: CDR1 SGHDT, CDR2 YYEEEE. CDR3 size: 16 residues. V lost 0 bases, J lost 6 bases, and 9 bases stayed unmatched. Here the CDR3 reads CASSLAFQGLEDTQYF. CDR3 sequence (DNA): TGTGCCAGCAGCTTGGCCTTCCAGGGACTAGAGGATACGCAGTATTTT.

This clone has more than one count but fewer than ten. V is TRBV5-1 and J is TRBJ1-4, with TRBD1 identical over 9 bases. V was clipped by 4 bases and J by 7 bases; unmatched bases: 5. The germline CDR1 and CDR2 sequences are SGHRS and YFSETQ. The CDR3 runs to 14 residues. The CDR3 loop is CASSPQGAGEKLFF. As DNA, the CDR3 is TGCGCCAGCAGCCCACAGGGGGCTGGTGAAAAACTGTTTTTT.

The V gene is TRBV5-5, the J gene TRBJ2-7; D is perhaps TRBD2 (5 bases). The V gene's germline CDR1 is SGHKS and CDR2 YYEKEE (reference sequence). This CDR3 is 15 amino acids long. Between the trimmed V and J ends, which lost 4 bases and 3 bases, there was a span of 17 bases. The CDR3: CASSQRLGGGYEQYF. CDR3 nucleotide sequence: TGTGCCAGCAGCCAAAGACTCGGAGGTGGCTACGAGCAGTACTTC.

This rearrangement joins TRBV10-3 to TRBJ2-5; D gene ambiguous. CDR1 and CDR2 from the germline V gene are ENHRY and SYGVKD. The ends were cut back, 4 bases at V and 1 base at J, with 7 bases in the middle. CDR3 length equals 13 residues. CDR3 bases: TGTGCCATCAGTGGTGGCAGCCAAGAGACCCAGTACTTC. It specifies CAISGGSQETQYF.

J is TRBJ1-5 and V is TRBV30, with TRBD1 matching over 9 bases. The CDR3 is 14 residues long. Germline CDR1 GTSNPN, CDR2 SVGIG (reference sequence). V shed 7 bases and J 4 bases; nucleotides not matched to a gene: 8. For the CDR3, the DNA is TGTGCCTCCCGCGAGACAGGGGGAAATCAGCCCCAGCATTTT. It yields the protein CASRETGGNQPQHF.

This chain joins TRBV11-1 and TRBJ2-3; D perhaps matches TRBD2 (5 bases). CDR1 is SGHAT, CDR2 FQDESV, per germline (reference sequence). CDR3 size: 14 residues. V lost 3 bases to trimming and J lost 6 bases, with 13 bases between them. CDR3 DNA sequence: TGTGCCAGCAGCTTGGGCAGCCCGGGGGATACGCAGTATTTT. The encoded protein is CASSLGSPGDTQYF.

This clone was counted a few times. CDR3 protein: CASSRTLAGSYNEQFF. The CDR3, as DNA: TGTGCCAGCAGCCGCACCCTAGCGGGAAGTTACAATGAGCAGTTCTTC. The chain recombines TRBV28 with TRBJ2-1, with 9 bases identical to TRBD2. CDR1 is MDHEN and CDR2 is SYDVKM in the germline V gene. J lost 4 bases, V lost 6 bases, and 10 bases had no gene match. This CDR3 spans 16 amino acids.

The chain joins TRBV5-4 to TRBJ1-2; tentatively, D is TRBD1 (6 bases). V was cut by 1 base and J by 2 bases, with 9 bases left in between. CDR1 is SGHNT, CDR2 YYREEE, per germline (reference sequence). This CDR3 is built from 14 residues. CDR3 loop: CASSLPQGNYGYTF. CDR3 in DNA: TGTGCCAGCAGCTTGCCACAGGGAAACTATGGCTACACCTTC.

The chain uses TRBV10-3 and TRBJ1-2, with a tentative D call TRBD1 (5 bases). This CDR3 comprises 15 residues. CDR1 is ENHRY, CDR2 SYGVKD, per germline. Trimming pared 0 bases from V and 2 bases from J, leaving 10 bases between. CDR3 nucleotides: TGTGCCATCAGTGAGTCTGAGACAGAGAACTATGGCTACACCTTC. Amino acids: CAISESETENYGYTF.

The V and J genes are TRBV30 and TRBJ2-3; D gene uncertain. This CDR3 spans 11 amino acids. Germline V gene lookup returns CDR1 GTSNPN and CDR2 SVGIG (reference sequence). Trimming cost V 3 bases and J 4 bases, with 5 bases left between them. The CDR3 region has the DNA TGTGCCTGGAGCCTTTCAGATACGCAGTATTTT. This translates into CAWSLSDTQYF.

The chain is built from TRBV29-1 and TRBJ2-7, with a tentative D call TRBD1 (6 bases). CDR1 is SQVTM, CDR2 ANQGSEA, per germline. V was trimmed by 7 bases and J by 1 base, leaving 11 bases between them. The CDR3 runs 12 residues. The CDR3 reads CSALGQSYEQYF. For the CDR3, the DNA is TGCAGCGCCTTAGGACAGTCCTACGAGCAGTACTTC.

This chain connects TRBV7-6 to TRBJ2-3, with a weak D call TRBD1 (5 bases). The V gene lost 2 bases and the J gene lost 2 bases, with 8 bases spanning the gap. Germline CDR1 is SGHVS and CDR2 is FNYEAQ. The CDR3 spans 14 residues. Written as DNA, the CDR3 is TGTGCCAGCAGCTTAAAAGGGGACACAGATACGCAGTATTTT. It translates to CASSLKGDTDTQYF. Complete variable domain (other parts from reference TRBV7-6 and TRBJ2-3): GAGVSQSPRYKVTKRGQDVALRCDPISGHVSLYWYRQALGQGPEFLTYFNYEAQQDKSGLPNDRFSAERPEGSISTLTIQRTEQRDSAMYRCASSLKGDTDTQYFGPGTRLTVL.

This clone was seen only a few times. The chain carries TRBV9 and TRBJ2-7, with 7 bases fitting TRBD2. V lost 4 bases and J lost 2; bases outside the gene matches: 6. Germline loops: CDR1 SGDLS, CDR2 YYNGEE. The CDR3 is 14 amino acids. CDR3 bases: TGTGCCAGCAGCCCCCGCGGGGGAACCTACGAGCAGTACTTC. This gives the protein CASSPRGGTYEQYF.